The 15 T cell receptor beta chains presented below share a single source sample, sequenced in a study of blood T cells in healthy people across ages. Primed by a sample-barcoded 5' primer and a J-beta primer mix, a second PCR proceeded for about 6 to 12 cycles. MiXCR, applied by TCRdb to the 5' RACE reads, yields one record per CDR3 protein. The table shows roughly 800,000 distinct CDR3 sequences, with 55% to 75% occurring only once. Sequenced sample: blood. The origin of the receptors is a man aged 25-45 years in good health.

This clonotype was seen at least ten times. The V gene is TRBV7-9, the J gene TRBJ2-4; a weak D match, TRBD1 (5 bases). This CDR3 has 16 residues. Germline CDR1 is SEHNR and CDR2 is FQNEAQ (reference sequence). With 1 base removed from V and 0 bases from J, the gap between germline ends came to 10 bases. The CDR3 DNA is TGTGCCAGCAGCTTAGGGGCAGGGTTAGCCAAAAACATTCAGTACTTC. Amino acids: CASSLGAGLAKNIQYF.

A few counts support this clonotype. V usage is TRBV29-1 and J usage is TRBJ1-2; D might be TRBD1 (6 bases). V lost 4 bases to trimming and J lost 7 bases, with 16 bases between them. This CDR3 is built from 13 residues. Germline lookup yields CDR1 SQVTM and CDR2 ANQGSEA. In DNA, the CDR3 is TGCAGCGTTGTTAGGGGGGTGGTAGGTGGCTACACCTTC. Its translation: CSVVRGVVGGYTF.

The CDR3 nucleotides are TGCAGTGCTAGCGAACTGGGAGGCCAAGAGACCCAGTACTTC. This sequence encodes CSASELGGQETQYF. The chain uses TRBV20-1 and TRBJ2-5; D may be TRBD2 (6 bases). Germline V gives CDR1 DFQATT, CDR2 SNEGSKA (reference sequence). This CDR3 has 14 residues. The ends were cut back, 3 bases at V and 1 base at J, with 12 bases in the middle.

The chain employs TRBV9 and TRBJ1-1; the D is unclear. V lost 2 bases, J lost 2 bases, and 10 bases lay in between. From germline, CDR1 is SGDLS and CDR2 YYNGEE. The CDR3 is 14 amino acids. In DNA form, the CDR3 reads TGTGCCAGCAGCGTGCGGTCGCTTAACACTGAAGCTTTCTTT. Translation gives CASSVRSLNTEAFF.

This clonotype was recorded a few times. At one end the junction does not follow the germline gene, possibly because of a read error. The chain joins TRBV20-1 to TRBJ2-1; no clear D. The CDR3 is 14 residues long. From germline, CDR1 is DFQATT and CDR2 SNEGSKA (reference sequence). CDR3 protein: CSARDPRANNEQFF. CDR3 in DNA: TGTAGTGCTAGAGATCCCCGAGCCAACAATGAGCAGTTCTTC.

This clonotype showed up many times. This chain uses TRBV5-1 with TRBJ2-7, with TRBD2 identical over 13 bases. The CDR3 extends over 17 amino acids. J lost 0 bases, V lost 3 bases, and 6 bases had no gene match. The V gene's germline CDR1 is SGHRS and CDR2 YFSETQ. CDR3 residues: CASSSGLAGYLSYEQYF. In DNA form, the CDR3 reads TGCGCCAGCAGCTCGGGACTAGCGGGATACCTCTCCTACGAGCAGTACTTC.

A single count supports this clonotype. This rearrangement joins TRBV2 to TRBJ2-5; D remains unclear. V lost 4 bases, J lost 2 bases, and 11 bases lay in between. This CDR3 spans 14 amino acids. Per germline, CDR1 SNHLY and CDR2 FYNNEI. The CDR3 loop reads CASSGGWRQETQYF. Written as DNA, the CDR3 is TGTGCCAGCAGTGGGGGTTGGCGACAAGAGACCCAGTACTTC.

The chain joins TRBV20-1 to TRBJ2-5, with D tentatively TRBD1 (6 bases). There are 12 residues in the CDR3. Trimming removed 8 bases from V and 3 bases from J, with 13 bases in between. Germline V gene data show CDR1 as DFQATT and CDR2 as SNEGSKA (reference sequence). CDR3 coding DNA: TGCAGTTGGTACGGGGACAAAGAGACCCAGTACTTC. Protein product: CSWYGDKETQYF.

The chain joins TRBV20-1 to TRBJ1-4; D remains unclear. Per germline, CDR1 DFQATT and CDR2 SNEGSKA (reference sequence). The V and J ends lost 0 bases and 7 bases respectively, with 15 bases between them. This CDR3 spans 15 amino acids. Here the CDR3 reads CSARDLRGNSEKLFF. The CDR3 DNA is TGCAGTGCTAGAGATCTCCGAGGCAACAGTGAAAAACTGTTTTTT.

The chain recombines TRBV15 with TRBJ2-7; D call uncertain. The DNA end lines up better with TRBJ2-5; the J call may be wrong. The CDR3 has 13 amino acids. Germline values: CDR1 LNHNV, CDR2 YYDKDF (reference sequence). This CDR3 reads CATSRDQRETQYF. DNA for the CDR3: TGTGCCACCAGCAGAGATCAACGGGAGACCCAGTACTTC.

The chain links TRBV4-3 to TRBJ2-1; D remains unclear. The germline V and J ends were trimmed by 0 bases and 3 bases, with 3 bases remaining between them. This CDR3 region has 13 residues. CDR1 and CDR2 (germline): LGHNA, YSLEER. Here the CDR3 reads CASSQELYNEQFF. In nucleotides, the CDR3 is TGCGCCAGCAGCCAAGAACTCTACAATGAGCAGTTCTTC.

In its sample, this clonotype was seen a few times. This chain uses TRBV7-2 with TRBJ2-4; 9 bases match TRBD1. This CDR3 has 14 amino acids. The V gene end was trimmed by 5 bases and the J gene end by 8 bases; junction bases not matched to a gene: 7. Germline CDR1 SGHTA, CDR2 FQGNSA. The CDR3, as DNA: TGTGCCAGCAGCATGGGGACAGGGTCGGACATTCAGTACTTC. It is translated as CASSMGTGSDIQYF.

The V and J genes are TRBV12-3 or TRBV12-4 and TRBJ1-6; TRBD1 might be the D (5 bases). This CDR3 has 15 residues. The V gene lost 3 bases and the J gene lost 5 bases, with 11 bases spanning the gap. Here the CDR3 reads CASSFGAADNSPLHF. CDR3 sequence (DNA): TGTGCCAGCAGTTTCGGGGCAGCAGATAATTCACCCCTCCACTTT.

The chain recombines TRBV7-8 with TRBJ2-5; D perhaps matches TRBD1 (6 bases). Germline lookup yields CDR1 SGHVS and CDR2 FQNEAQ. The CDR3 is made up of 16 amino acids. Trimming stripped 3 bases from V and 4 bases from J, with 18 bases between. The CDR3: CASSFYPRGRGETQYF. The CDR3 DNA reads TGTGCCAGCAGCTTTTACCCACGAGGCAGGGGAGAGACCCAGTACTTC.

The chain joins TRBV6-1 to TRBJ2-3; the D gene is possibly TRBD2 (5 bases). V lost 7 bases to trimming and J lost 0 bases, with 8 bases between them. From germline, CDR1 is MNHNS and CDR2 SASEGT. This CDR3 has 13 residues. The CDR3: CASTAVSTDTQYF. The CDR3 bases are TGTGCCAGCACAGCGGTGAGCACAGATACGCAGTATTTT.